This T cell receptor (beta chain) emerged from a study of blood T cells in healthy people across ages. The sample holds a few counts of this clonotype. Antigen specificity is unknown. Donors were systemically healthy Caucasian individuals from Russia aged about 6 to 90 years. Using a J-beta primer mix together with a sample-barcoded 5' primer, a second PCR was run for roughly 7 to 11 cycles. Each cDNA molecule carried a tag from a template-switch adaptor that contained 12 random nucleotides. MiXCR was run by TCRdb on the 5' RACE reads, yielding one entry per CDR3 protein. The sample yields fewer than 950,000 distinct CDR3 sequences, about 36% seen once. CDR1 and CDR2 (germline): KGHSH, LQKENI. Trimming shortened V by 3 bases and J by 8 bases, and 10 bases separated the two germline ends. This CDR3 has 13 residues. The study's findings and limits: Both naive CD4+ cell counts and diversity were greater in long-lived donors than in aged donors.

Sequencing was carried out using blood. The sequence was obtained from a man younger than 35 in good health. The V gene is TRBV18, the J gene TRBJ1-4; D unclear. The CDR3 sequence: CASSPITREKLFF. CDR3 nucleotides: TGTGCCAGCTCACCGATTACACGGGAAAAACTGTTTTTT.